These 29 T cell receptor beta chains share one sample of origin, sequenced in a study of kidney transplant recipient with SARS-CoV-2 infection. TCRdb re-called the reads through MiXCR, storing one row per CDR3 protein. Of about 250,000 distinct CDR3 sequences in the sample, 29% were seen once. The specimen comprised a blood sample, sampled at baseline and on day 111 from a kidney transplant recipient. Receptors originate from a young adult male patient who had COVID-19 and was a kidney transplant recipient. Some of the T cells might come from the graft donor.

This clonotype was seen at least ten times. The V and J genes are TRBV4-3 and TRBJ2-2; D possibly corresponds to TRBD2 (5 bases). CDR1 and CDR2 from the germline V gene are LGHNA and YSLEER. V was clipped by 4 bases and J by 4 bases, with 16 bases between them. This CDR3 has 16 residues. The CDR3 DNA follows: TGCGCCAGCAGCCCCAGCGGTGCTAGAAGCACCGGGGAGCTGTTTTTT. Translation: CASSPSGARSTGELFF.

This clonotype was seen many times. The rearrangement links TRBV11-2 to TRBJ2-1; the D gene is possibly TRBD1 (6 bases). The germline CDR1 and CDR2 sequences are SGHAT and FQNNGV. CDR3 length: 16 residues. The V end was cut by 2 bases, the J end by 3 bases, with 14 bases between. As DNA, the CDR3 is TGTGCCAGCAGCTTAAGAGGGACAAGGGGCTACAATGAGCAGTTCTTC. This encodes CASSLRGTRGYNEQFF. Based on the CDR3 plus reference TRBV11-2 and TRBJ2-1, the full variable domain is EAGVAQSPRYKIIEKRQSVAFWCNPISGHATLYWYQQILGQGPKLLIQFQNNGVVDDSQLPKDRFSAERLKGVDSTLKIQPAKLEDSAVYLCASSLRGTRGYNEQFFGPGTRLTVL.

Note on this clonotype: A much larger clone differs from this one at a single base, so this may be a read error. The rearrangement joins TRBV4-1 to TRBJ2-2; D may be TRBD2 (5 bases). CDR3 size: 16 residues. Germline V lookup: CDR1 MGHRA, CDR2 YSYEKL. CDR3 in amino acids: CARSRGLRSNTGELFF. Written as DNA, the CDR3 is TGCGCCCGCAGCCGAGGACTCCGATCGAACACCGGGGAGCTGTTTTTT.

This clonotype showed up just once. A much larger clone differs by one base, so this may be a read error. V and J are TRBV21-1 and TRBJ2-5; no DNA check was done on the table's D call, TRBD1. TRBV21-1 constitutes a pseudogene. This CDR3 contains 13 residues. The CDR3 nucleotides read TGTGCCGGCAGCACGGGCGTGCAAGAGACCCAGTACTTC. It specifies CAGSTGVQETQYF.

This clonotype was recorded at least ten times. The chain has TRBV7-2 and TRBJ2-1, with 7 positions matching TRBD2. Germline loops: CDR1 SGHTA, CDR2 FQGNSA. The CDR3 totals 14 residues. V trimming: 3 bases; J trimming: 3 bases; junction bases outside the gene matches: 2. The CDR3 sequence is CASSLREGYNEQFF. The CDR3 DNA reads as TGTGCCAGCAGCTTGAGGGAGGGCTACAATGAGCAGTTCTTC.

For this clonotype: A much bigger clone sits one base away, suggesting this may be a read error. The CDR3 ends on some other residue instead of the conserved phenylalanine or tryptophan, so this is likely a read error. V is TRBV28 and J is TRBJ1-1; D is uncertain. This CDR3 region has 13 residues. V lost 6 bases, J lost 0 bases, and 8 bases lay in between. CDR1 is MDHEN, CDR2 SYDVKM, per germline. As DNA, the CDR3 is TGTGCCAGCAGGTTAATTATGAACACTGAAGCTTTCCTT. Translation gives CASRLIMNTEAFL.

This clonotype came up many times. The rearrangement uses TRBV1 and TRBJ1-5; TRBD1 reflects the table's D call only, with no check against the DNA. TRBV1 is a pseudogene segment. The CDR3 sequence is 15 residues long. For the CDR3, the DNA is TGCACCAGCAGCCCAGGGGGTGTTTACAATCAGCCCCAGCATTTT. It translates to CTSSPGGVYNQPQHF.

This clonotype was counted ten times or more. This chain connects TRBV20-1 to TRBJ2-5; D remains ambiguous. The CDR3 totals 16 residues. The V end lost 2 bases, the J end lost 5 bases, and 21 bases lay between the germline ends. Per germline, CDR1 DFQATT and CDR2 SNEGSKA (reference sequence). CDR3 amino acids: CSARTQRTYSLETQYF. CDR3 DNA: TGCAGTGCTAGAACTCAAAGGACCTACTCTTTGGAGACCCAGTACTTC.

Of note for this clonotype: A much larger clone sits a single nucleotide away, making a read error possible. This chain links TRBV4-2 with TRBJ2-5, with 10 bases aligning to TRBD2. The trim removed 4 bases at V and 2 bases at J, leaving 16 bases unmatched. The CDR3 consists of 19 residues. Germline CDR1 and CDR2: LGHNA and YNFKEQ. The CDR3 DNA follows: TGTGCCAGCAGCCGAGATGGAGGATGGCTAGCGGGGGAACAAGAGACCCAGTACTTC. Translation gives CASSRDGGWLAGEQETQYF.

This clonotype was seen a few times. The chain carries TRBV6-2 or TRBV6-3 and TRBJ2-3, with 11 bases aligning to TRBD2. Per the germline V gene, CDR1 is MNHEY and CDR2 is SVGEGT. CDR3 length: 14 amino acids. The junction had 2 bases not matched to a gene; V was cut back by 6 bases and J by 3 bases. The CDR3 DNA sequence: TGTGCCAGCAGGATAGCGGGAGGGACAGATACGCAGTATTTT. It specifies CASRIAGGTDTQYF.

In this sample, this clonotype turned up many times. The chain employs TRBV12-5 and TRBJ1-2; D unresolved. Germline CDR1 and CDR2: LGHNT and FRNRAP. This CDR3 has 17 amino acids. V was shortened by 1 base and J by 2 bases, with 17 bases between the two germline ends. The CDR3, as DNA: TGTGCTAGTGGTTTGGGAACTGAGGGTTCGACCAACTATGGCTACACCTTC. Amino acid sequence: CASGLGTEGSTNYGYTF. Combining the CDR3 with reference TRBV12-5 and TRBJ1-2 gives the whole variable domain DARVTQTPRHKVTEMGQEVTMRCQPILGHNTVFWYRQTMMQGLELLAYFRNRAPLDDSGMPKDRFSAEMPDATLATLKIQPSEPRDSAVYFCASGLGTEGSTNYGYTFGSGTRLTVV.

This clonotype was counted ten times or more. J is TRBJ1-2 and V is TRBV6-4; D gene unclear. The germline gives CDR1 MRHNA, CDR2 SNTAGT. The V gene lost 5 bases and the J gene lost 4 bases, with 23 bases spanning the gap. This CDR3 region has 17 residues. CDR3: CASSPSVSHGKTYGYTF. CDR3 coding DNA: TGTGCCAGCAGTCCGTCCGTCTCACACGGAAAGACCTATGGCTACACCTTC.

About this clonotype itself: A read error may be the cause here, since a much bigger clone is one base away. The chain links TRBV4-2 to TRBJ2-2; tentative D call: TRBD2 (5 bases). Germline V CDR1 and CDR2: LGHNA, YNFKEQ. The CDR3 loop spans 14 amino acids. The CDR3 sequence: CASSQDFGTGEMFF. The CDR3 DNA follows: TGTGCCAGCAGCCAAGATTTCGGCACCGGGGAGATGTTTTTT.

Many counts were recorded for this clonotype. This chain joins TRBV6-2 or TRBV6-3 and TRBJ1-1, with no clear D. Trimming shortened V by 8 bases and J by 0 bases, and 28 bases separated the two germline ends. CDR3 size: 19 residues. Germline V CDR1 and CDR2: MNHEY, SVGEGT. The CDR3 is CASRPELSVRKGVNTEAFF. The CDR3 DNA follows: TGTGCCAGCCGCCCGGAACTTTCTGTCCGTAAGGGAGTGAACACTGAAGCTTTCTTT.

The rearrangement uses TRBV9 and TRBJ2-3; TRBD2 matches at 7 bases. V lost 4 bases and J lost 4; bases outside the gene matches: 12. Germline CDR1 and CDR2: SGDLS and YYNGEE. This CDR3 region has 16 residues. The CDR3 nucleotides are TGTGCCAGCAGCACCTCGGGGGAGGGAGTTGCAGATACGCAGTATTTT. Its translation is CASSTSGEGVADTQYF.

Many counts were recorded for this clonotype. Here the CDR3 reads CASSWSSRSRKTYGYTF. The CDR3, as DNA: TGTGCCAGCAGTTGGAGCTCACGCTCTAGAAAGACCTATGGCTACACCTTC. This chain links TRBV6-8 with TRBJ1-2; D gene uncertain. The CDR3 has 17 residues. Germline CDR1 and CDR2: MNHGY and SAAAGT. V dropped 4 bases and J dropped 4 bases, with 22 bases sitting between them.

Regarding this clonotype: This may stem from a read error, because a much larger clone lies one nucleotide away. The chain couples TRBV28 to TRBJ1-4; 7 nucleotides align to TRBD1. This CDR3 comprises 15 residues. Germline assignment: CDR1 MDHEN and CDR2 SYDVKM. For the CDR3, the DNA is TGTGCCAGCAATTTAGGACAGGCCGCGCGGGAAAAACTGTTTTTT. Its protein product is CASNLGQAAREKLFF.

This clonotype has a count of ten or more. The chain has TRBV7-2 and TRBJ2-1; D not certain. V was shortened by 1 base and J by 6 bases, with 16 bases between the two germline ends. The V gene's germline CDR1 is SGHTA and CDR2 FQGNSA. The CDR3 is 16 amino acids. CDR3 sequence: CASSLGSDWTGNEQFF. CDR3 sequence (DNA): TGTGCCAGCAGCTTAGGTTCTGACTGGACGGGCAATGAGCAGTTCTTC.

The sample holds one count of this clonotype. Given a much more abundant clone one base away, this may be a read error. The V and J genes are TRBV21-1 and TRBJ2-3. TRBV21-1 is listed as a pseudogene. The CDR3 consists of 17 residues. The CDR3 loop reads CASSLVIATVTQDTQYF. The CDR3 coding sequence is TGTGCCAGCAGTCTGGTTATAGCTACAGTCACGCAAGATACGCAGTATTTT.

The sample holds many counts of this clonotype. The rearrangement links TRBV5-4 to TRBJ2-1, with TRBD2 matching over 9 bases. CDR1 SGHNT and CDR2 YYREEE come from the germline V gene (reference sequence). The V gene end was trimmed by 0 bases and the J gene end by 12 bases; junction bases not matched to a gene: 10. The CDR3 is 15 residues long. Here the CDR3 reads CASSLAVGSGSGQFF. The CDR3 DNA reads as TGTGCCAGCAGCTTGGCCGTTGGTAGCGGGAGTGGGCAGTTCTTC.

This clonotype was detected many times. This chain's CDR3 is CATSETGQGYGYTF. CDR3 bases: TGTGCCACCAGTGAGACAGGACAGGGCTATGGCTACACCTTC. The chain carries TRBV24-1 and TRBJ1-2; 8 nucleotides agree with TRBD1. The CDR3 totals 14 residues. Germline V gene sequence: CDR1 KGHDR, CDR2 SFDVKD. V dropped 4 bases and J dropped 4; count of bases not matched to a gene: 4.

The sample holds many counts of this clonotype. The CDR3 coding sequence is TGCAGTGGGGAGGATGCAGGGCCCATGAACACTGAAGCTTTCTTT. It is translated as CSGEDAGPMNTEAFF. The gene calls are TRBV20-1 and TRBJ1-1; maybe TRBD1 (5 bases). V lost 7 bases to trimming and J lost 0 bases, with 18 bases between them. Germline loops: CDR1 DFQATT, CDR2 SNEGSKA (reference sequence). This CDR3 has 15 residues.

V usage is TRBV3-2 and J usage is TRBJ2-5. TRBV3-2 is recorded as a pseudogene. This CDR3 is built from 11 residues. DNA for the CDR3: TGTGCCAGCAGCCAAGGTCAGACCCAGTACTTC. It codes for CASSQGQTQYF.

This clonotype was picked up many times. The chain recombines TRBV12-3 or TRBV12-4 with TRBJ1-2; D is unresolved. The CDR3 loop spans 15 amino acids. Trimming stripped 1 base from V and 1 base from J, with 10 bases between. CDR3 bases: TGTGCCAGCAGTTTAGGGGCCACGGGTAACTATGGCTACACCTTC. This translates into CASSLGATGNYGYTF.

The chain joins TRBV3-1 to TRBJ2-1; 9 nucleotides agree with TRBD2. The CDR3 loop spans 15 amino acids. J was trimmed by 6 bases and V by 4 bases; bases with no gene match: 7. Germline V gene data show CDR1 as LGHDT and CDR2 as YNNKEL (reference sequence). CDR3 in amino acids: CASSPTSGWANEQFF. The CDR3 DNA reads TGTGCCAGCAGCCCTACTAGCGGGTGGGCCAATGAGCAGTTCTTC.

The chain is built from TRBV7-2 and TRBJ2-5; D is unresolved. Trimming stripped 7 bases from V and 0 bases from J, with 15 bases between. There are 15 residues in the CDR3. CDR1 SGHTA and CDR2 FQGNSA come from the germline V gene. The DNA for the CDR3 is TGTGCCAGCAACATCCAAGCCCGGTACCAAGAGACCCAGTACTTC. It is translated as CASNIQARYQETQYF.

This clonotype has only a few counts. CDR3 loop: CASSIDSASYNEQFF. The CDR3 DNA is TGTGCCAGCAGCATTGACAGTGCCTCCTACAATGAGCAGTTCTTC. The chain couples TRBV11-3 to TRBJ2-1; perhaps TRBD1 as D (5 bases). Trimming took off 5 bases at V and 0 bases at J, with 11 bases between the two ends. CDR1 is SGHNT and CDR2 is YENEEA in the germline V gene. The CDR3 is 15 amino acids.

This clonotype was counted a few times. This chain joins TRBV4-1 and TRBJ2-5; tentatively, D is TRBD1 or TRBD2 (5 bases each). The germline V gene encodes CDR1 MGHRA and CDR2 YSYEKL. V was clipped by 5 bases and J by 2 bases, with 12 bases between them. This CDR3 is built from 14 residues. The CDR3 loop reads CASSSPGRQETQYF. The CDR3 DNA sequence: TGCGCCAGCAGCTCACCGGGACGGCAAGAGACCCAGTACTTC.

This clonotype has more than one count but fewer than ten. The chain carries TRBV20-1 and TRBJ2-2, with 7 positions matching TRBD1. The germline V gene encodes CDR1 DFQATT and CDR2 SNEGSKA (reference sequence). V shed 3 bases and J 1 base; nucleotides not matched to a gene: 8. CDR3 length: 16 amino acids. CDR3 residues: CSASPFRTGNTGELFF. The CDR3 region has the DNA TGCAGTGCTAGCCCCTTTCGGACAGGGAACACCGGGGAGCTGTTTTTT.